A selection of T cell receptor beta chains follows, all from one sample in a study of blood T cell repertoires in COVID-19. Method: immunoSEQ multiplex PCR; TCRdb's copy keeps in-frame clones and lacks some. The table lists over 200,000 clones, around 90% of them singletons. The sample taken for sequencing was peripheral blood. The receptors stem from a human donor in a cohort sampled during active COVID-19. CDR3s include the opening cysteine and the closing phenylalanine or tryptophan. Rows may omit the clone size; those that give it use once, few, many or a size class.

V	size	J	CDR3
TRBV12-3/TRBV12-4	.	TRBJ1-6	CASSRRTFSPLHF
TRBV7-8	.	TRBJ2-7	CASSATSGSFYEQYF
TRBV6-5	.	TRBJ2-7	CASRITGSEQYF
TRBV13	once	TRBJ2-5	CASSPSGSNQETQYF
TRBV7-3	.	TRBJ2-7	CASSLGTSGEQYF
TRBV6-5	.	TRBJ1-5	CASSRGQGGQPQHF
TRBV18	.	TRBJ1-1	CASSSGLMNTEAFF
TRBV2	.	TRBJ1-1	CASRRTGGTEAFF
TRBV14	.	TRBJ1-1	CASSQSMEGARNTEAFF
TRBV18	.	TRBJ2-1	CASSPFGTGPNEQFF
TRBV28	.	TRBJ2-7	CASSLGGDSYEQYF
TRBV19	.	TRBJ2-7	CASSITVGGYEQYF
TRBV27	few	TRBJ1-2	CASSFTGTGAYGYTF
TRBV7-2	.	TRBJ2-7	CASSLVRAPYEQYF
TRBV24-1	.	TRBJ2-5	CATSDFPRQGEETQYF
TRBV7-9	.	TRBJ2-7	CASSQQGPSEQYF
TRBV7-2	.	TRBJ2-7	CASSLPGGPYEQYF
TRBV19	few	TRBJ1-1	CASSIRGEGTEAFF
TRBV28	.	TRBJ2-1	CASSLGLTAPGYNEQFF
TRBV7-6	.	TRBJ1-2	CASSLLAGGYYGYTF
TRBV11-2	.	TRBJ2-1	CASSRTSGGAPDEQFF
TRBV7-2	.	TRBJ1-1	CASSLALIGRVEAFF
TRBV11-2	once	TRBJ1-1	CASSLDRGARGTEAFF
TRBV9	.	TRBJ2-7	CASSLSPSGETYEQYF
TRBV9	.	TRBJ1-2	CASSVATGGPDYGYTF
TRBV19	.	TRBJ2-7	CASSMRDPYEQYF